The 32 T cell receptor beta chains in this list originate from one sample, sequenced in a study of tumor-infiltrating lymphocytes in oesophageal squamous cell carcinoma. Each CDR3 protein is one row after TCRdb ran MiXCR on the PCR reads. Of roughly 21,000 distinct CDR3 sequences listed, around two fifths are singletons. The sequenced sample was esophageal tumor tissue. Source of these receptors: a male donor with esophageal squamous cell carcinoma.

The chain uses TRBV7-2 and TRBJ2-1; a weak D match, TRBD2 (7 bases). Germline V CDR1 and CDR2: SGHTA, FQGNSA. V shed 4 bases and J shed 7 bases, with 14 bases lying between them. The CDR3 contains 14 residues. The CDR3 sequence: CASSSSGRGNEQFF. The CDR3 bases are TGTGCCAGCAGCTCATCGGGGAGGGGGAATGAGCAGTTCTTC.

In its sample, this clonotype was seen a few times. The chain combines TRBV19 with TRBJ1-1; 7 positions match TRBD1. This CDR3 is 13 amino acids long. The trim removed 5 bases at V and 1 base at J, leaving 1 base unmatched. From germline, CDR1 is LNHDA and CDR2 SQIVND (reference sequence). In DNA form, the CDR3 reads TGTGCCAGTAGTCGGACAGGGAACACTGAAGCTTTCTTT. The encoded protein is CASSRTGNTEAFF.

This rearrangement joins TRBV7-2 to TRBJ2-5; weak D call: TRBD2 (6 bases). The better agreement between TRBJ2-7 and the DNA end casts doubt on the J call. The CDR3 totals 15 residues. Germline CDR1 is SGHTA and CDR2 is FQGNSA. The CDR3, as DNA: TGTGCCAGCAGCTCGGACGGGGCGGGATCCTACGAGCAGTACTTC. It translates to CASSSDGAGSYEQYF.

About this clonotype itself: This likely comes from a read error, as the CDR3 has no conserved phenylalanine or tryptophan at its end. No DNA is shown, since the ends of the CDR3 on it are uncertain; the CDR3 is the one TCRdb lists. The J gene is TRBJ2-7, the V gene TRBV4-2; whether TRBD1, the table's D call, matches the DNA was not checked. From its first to its last residue, the CDR3 has 17 amino acids. The germline V gene has CDR1 LGHNA and CDR2 YNFKEQ. CDR3 protein: CASSPAQGQVLGYTFGS.

This clonotype has at least ten counts. This chain links TRBV2 with TRBJ1-2; tentatively, D is TRBD1 (5 bases). The CDR3 extends over 12 amino acids. The germline V gene encodes CDR1 SNHLY and CDR2 FYNNEI. The V end lost 7 bases, the J end lost 0 bases, and 6 bases lay between the germline ends. In DNA form, the CDR3 reads TGTGCCAGCACCAGGGCTAACTATGGCTACACCTTC. Protein product: CASTRANYGYTF.

This clonotype is labeled medium-sized. This chain links TRBV7-2 with TRBJ2-1; 9 bases are a match to TRBD1. This CDR3 region has 17 residues. V was pared by 5 bases and J by 4 bases, with 12 bases of the junction left unmatched. Germline CDR1 SGHTA, CDR2 FQGNSA. The CDR3 loop reads CASSLPTGTGNYNEQFF. For the CDR3, the DNA is TGTGCCAGCAGCCTTCCCACCGGGACAGGGAATTACAATGAGCAGTTCTTC.

This clonotype came up once. The chain uses TRBV5-1 and TRBJ2-1, with D possibly being TRBD2 (6 bases). The V gene lost 4 bases and the J gene lost 2 bases, with 13 bases spanning the gap. CDR1 is SGHRS, CDR2 YFSETQ, per germline. The CDR3 runs 15 residues. This CDR3 is CASSPGLQTYNEQFF. CDR3 bases: TGCGCCAGCAGCCCGGGACTCCAAACCTACAATGAGCAGTTCTTC. The variable domain in full, completed from reference TRBV5-1 and TRBJ2-1, reads KAGVTQTPRYLIKTRGQQVTLSCSPISGHRSVSWYQQTPGQGLQFLFEYFSETQRNKGNFPGRFSGRQFSNSRSEMNVSTLELGDSALYLCASSPGLQTYNEQFFGPGTRLTVL.

This clonotype showed up many times. This chain joins TRBV11-2 and TRBJ1-4, with unresolved D. V lost 1 base and J lost 11, with 8 bases in between. The germline gives CDR1 SGHAT, CDR2 FQNNGV. The CDR3 spans 12 residues. In DNA form, the CDR3 reads TGTGCCAGCAGCTTAGTAGAGGGTAAACTGTTTTTT. Amino acids: CASSLVEGKLFF.

A remark on this clonotype: The CDR3 ends on some other residue instead of the conserved phenylalanine or tryptophan, so this is likely a read error. The limits of the CDR3 on the DNA are not certain, so only TCRdb's listed CDR3 is given. V is TRBV27 and J is TRBJ2-1. Looked up from germline, CDR1 is MNHEY and CDR2 is SMNVEV (reference sequence). With termini counted, the CDR3 has 16 amino acids. CDR3 loop: CASSSGSAAYEQYFGS.

Concerning this clonotype: This CDR3 is missing its conserved last phenylalanine or tryptophan, likely due to a read error. The DNA is omitted, as the CDR3 cannot be located on it reliably, and the CDR3 follows TCRdb's listing. This chain uses TRBV28 with TRBJ1-1. The CDR3 has 14 residues if both end residues are counted. Germline V gene lookup returns CDR1 MDHEN and CDR2 SYDVKM. This CDR3 reads CATIATSYEQYFGP.

The chain carries TRBV6-6 and TRBJ2-7; 7 bases agree with TRBD2. Trimming at V came to 8 bases and at J to 7 bases, leaving 8 bases not matched to a gene. The length of the CDR3 is 12 residues. Germline CDR1 reads MNHNY; CDR2 reads SVGAGI (reference sequence). Here the CDR3 reads CASSGRINEQYF. DNA of the CDR3: TGTGCCAGCTCCGGGAGGATCAATGAGCAGTACTTC.

This clonotype was found many times. The J gene is TRBJ2-3, the V gene TRBV24-1; D is uncertain. Trimming pared 2 bases from V and 1 base from J, leaving 9 bases between. This CDR3 comprises 15 residues. Germline CDR1 is KGHDR and CDR2 is SFDVKD. The CDR3 spells CATSDWADGTDTQYF. The DNA of the CDR3 is TGTGCCACCAGTGATTGGGCGGACGGCACAGATACGCAGTATTTT.

This clonotype was detected ten times or more. The rearrangement joins TRBV6-1 to TRBJ2-7; a possible D gene is TRBD2 (7 bases). The ends were cut back, 6 bases at V and 5 bases at J, with 17 bases in the middle. The length of the CDR3 is 14 residues. The germline CDR1 and CDR2 sequences are MNHNS and SASEGT. For the CDR3, the DNA is TGTGCCAGCAGGGGGAGGGGTGCAGGGGACGAGCAGTACTTC. Translation gives CASRGRGAGDEQYF.

The count of this clonotype is one. Given the absence of the conserved phenylalanine or tryptophan at the CDR3 end, a read error is likely. It is unclear where the CDR3 begins or ends on the DNA, so no DNA is shown, and the CDR3 is as TCRdb lists it. The chain employs TRBV6-8 and TRBJ2-1; TRBD1 is the table's D call, not checked against the DNA. The CDR3 sequence runs 18 residues, both termini included. Germline CDR1 MNHGY, CDR2 SAAAGT. The CDR3 reads CASRTDHLIGGYGYTFGS.

V gene TRBV20-1 combines with J gene TRBJ1-2; perhaps TRBD1 as D (6 bases). The CDR3 length is 15 residues. Germline CDR1 DFQATT, CDR2 SNEGSKA (reference sequence). V was pared by 6 bases and J by 4 bases, with 21 bases between. The CDR3 loop reads CSAPGWGGYFYGYTF. The CDR3 nucleotides read TGCAGTGCGCCCGGGTGGGGGGGCTACTTCTATGGCTACACCTTC.

This clonotype was counted between two and nine times. The J gene is TRBJ2-7, the V gene TRBV7-8; D unresolved. This CDR3 has 14 amino acids. Trimming cost V 5 bases and J 5 bases, with 16 bases left between them. The germline V gene has CDR1 SGHVS and CDR2 FQNEAQ. Here the CDR3 DNA reads TGTGCCAGCAGCCCCATGGAAGGGCTGAACGAGCAGTACTTC. This translates into CASSPMEGLNEQYF.

V and J are TRBV12-3 or TRBV12-4 and TRBJ1-1; no reliable D call. This CDR3 is built from 13 residues. V lost 3 bases to trimming and J lost 1 base, with 6 bases between them. The CDR3 reads CASSFTSNTEAFF. CDR3 nucleotides: TGTGCCAGCAGTTTTACCTCGAACACTGAAGCTTTCTTT.

This clonotype has only a few counts. This rearrangement joins TRBV20-1 to TRBJ2-3; unclear D gene. The last part of the DNA fits TRBJ1-1 better; the J call may be wrong. Germline CDR1 DFQATT, CDR2 SNEGSKA (reference sequence). The CDR3 spans 12 residues. The CDR3 nucleotides are TGCAGTGCCGAGACACGAACTGGTGAAGCTTTCTTT. It yields the protein CSAETRTGEAFF.

This clonotype was observed a few times. A much larger clonotype is one base distant, so this may be a read error. The chain links TRBV14 to TRBJ2-5; 7 bases line up with TRBD1. The tail of the sequence fits TRBJ2-1 better, so the J call may be wrong. CDR1 is SGHDN, CDR2 FVKESK, per germline. The CDR3 runs 15 residues. CDR3 DNA sequence: TGTGCCAGCAGCCTAATCCGACAGGGACGCTACGAGCAGTTCTTC. The encoded protein is CASSLIRQGRYEQFF.

There are many counts of this clonotype. The chain joins TRBV28 to TRBJ1-4; TRBD1 might be the D (6 bases). V was cut by 8 bases and J by 8 bases, with 18 bases left in between. The CDR3 loop spans 14 amino acids. Germline CDR1 and CDR2: MDHEN and SYDVKM. The CDR3 region is CASWRGDTREKLFF. DNA of the CDR3: TGTGCCAGCTGGCGGGGGGACACCCGAGAAAAACTGTTTTTT.

V is TRBV20-1 and J is TRBJ2-5, with 12 positions matching TRBD2. The DNA end favors TRBJ2-1, so the J call may be wrong. Germline V gene lookup returns CDR1 DFQATT and CDR2 SNEGSKA (reference sequence). The CDR3 has 14 amino acids. The CDR3 DNA is TGCAGTGCCCGGGGCACTAGCGGGAGGTATGAGCAGTTCTTC. Amino acid sequence: CSARGTSGRYEQFF.

Sample share makes this clonotype large. The rearrangement links TRBV6-1 to TRBJ1-2, with 7 nucleotides matching TRBD1. The junction had 3 bases not matched to a gene; V was cut back by 6 bases and J by 2 bases. The CDR3 runs to 13 residues. Germline assignment: CDR1 MNHNS and CDR2 SASEGT. In DNA, the CDR3 is TGTGCCAGCAGCCTAGGGGGCAACTATGGCTACACCTTC. Its translation: CASSLGGNYGYTF.

This clonotype occurred many times. The chain has TRBV6-1 and TRBJ2-7, with 11 bases lining up with TRBD1. Germline CDR1 reads MNHNS; CDR2 reads SASEGT. The CDR3 totals 16 residues. V was clipped by 3 bases and J by 3 bases; unmatched bases: 7. Here the CDR3 DNA reads TGTGCCAGCAGTGATAGGCCCGGGACAGGGGGCTACGAGCAGTACTTC. Its translation: CASSDRPGTGGYEQYF.

V and J are TRBV27 and TRBJ2-7, with D unclear. The length of the CDR3 is 14 residues. Trimming removed 3 bases from V and 0 bases from J, with 9 bases in between. Germline loops: CDR1 MNHEY, CDR2 SMNVEV (reference sequence). The CDR3 nucleotides are TGTGCCAGCAGTTTTGATCCTATCTCCTACGAGCAGTACTTC. The encoded protein is CASSFDPISYEQYF.

This clonotype was counted between two and nine times. The chain recombines TRBV5-5 with TRBJ1-5, with D uncertain. The V gene lost 0 bases and the J gene lost 4 bases, with 14 bases spanning the gap. Germline V gives CDR1 SGHKS, CDR2 YYEKEE (reference sequence). The CDR3 totals 16 residues. CDR3 nucleotide sequence: TGTGCCAGCAGCTTGGTTGTAGGGCCGGGAAATCAGCCCCAGCATTTT. Protein sequence: CASSLVVGPGNQPQHF. Based on the CDR3 plus reference TRBV5-5 and TRBJ1-5, the full variable domain is DAGVTQSPTHLIKTRGQQVTLRCSPISGHKSVSWYQQVLGQGPQFIFQYYEKEERGRGNFPDRFSARQFPNYSSELNVNALLLGDSALYLCASSLVVGPGNQPQHFGDGTRLSIL.

In this sample, this clonotype turned up many times. CDR3 region: CASSSRGRGQPQHF. The CDR3 region has the DNA TGTGCCAGCAGCTCCCGAGGCCGGGGCCAGCCCCAGCATTTT. V usage is TRBV6-1 and J usage is TRBJ1-5, with D possibly TRBD1 on 5 matching bases. CDR1 and CDR2 (germline): MNHNS, SASEGT. The CDR3 is 14 residues long. With 6 bases removed from V and 7 bases from J, the gap between germline ends came to 16 bases.

On this clonotype itself: The missing conserved phenylalanine or tryptophan at the end of this CDR3 makes a read error likely. The DNA is omitted, as the CDR3 cannot be located on it reliably, and the CDR3 follows TCRdb's listing. The genes are TRBV7-2 and TRBJ1-1; the table assigns TRBD1, which was not confirmed against the DNA. The CDR3 is 19 residues long, counting both termini. Germline V gives CDR1 SGHTA, CDR2 FQGNSA. CDR3 sequence: CASSHPLAGEGTMSSSSGQ.

This clonotype was observed at least ten times. No conserved phenylalanine or tryptophan ends this CDR3, so it is likely a read error. Because the CDR3's place on the DNA is in doubt, the DNA is left out and the CDR3 is given as listed by TCRdb. J is TRBJ2-7 and V is TRBV7-9; TRBD2, the D gene given by the table, was not confirmed from the DNA. The CDR3 is 13 residues long, ends included. Germline V lookup: CDR1 SEHNR, CDR2 FQNEAQ (reference sequence). The CDR3 spells CASRRDYGYTFGS.

This clonotype has a count of ten or more. The V and J genes are TRBV2 and TRBJ1-5; no firm D call. Germline V lookup: CDR1 SNHLY, CDR2 FYNNEI. The CDR3 contains 14 residues. V lost 6 bases to trimming and J lost 6 bases, with 15 bases between them. The CDR3: CASRTDGPGQPQHF. DNA for the CDR3: TGTGCCAGCAGAACCGACGGGCCAGGTCAGCCCCAGCATTTT.

This clonotype has just a few counts. Likely a read error: the CDR3 ends without its conserved phenylalanine or tryptophan. Because the CDR3's place on the DNA is in doubt, the DNA is left out and the CDR3 is given as listed by TCRdb. The chain couples TRBV7-8 to TRBJ2-5; the DNA was not used to check the table's D call, TRBD1. Inclusive of both ends, the CDR3 amounts to 16 amino acids. The V gene's germline CDR1 is SGHVS and CDR2 FQNEAQ. This CDR3 is CASSLGQGSSPLHFGN.

This clonotype came up many times. The CDR3, as DNA: TGTGCCAGCAGCTTAGATGGAGACGAGCAGTACTTC. It codes for CASSLDGDEQYF. The genes are TRBV11-3 and TRBJ2-1, with D uncertain. The end of the DNA fits TRBJ2-7 better, so the J call may be wrong. Per germline, CDR1 SGHNT and CDR2 YENEEA. The CDR3 is 12 residues long.

This clonotype was recorded many times. The V call is TRBV11-1, the J call TRBJ2-1; TRBD2 agrees at 14 bases. The length of the CDR3 is 17 residues. Germline V gene sequence: CDR1 SGHAT, CDR2 FQDESV (reference sequence). V lost 2 bases, J lost 1 base, and 1 base stayed unmatched. CDR3 DNA sequence: TGTGCCAGCAGCTTAAGACTAGCGGGGGGGTCCTACAATGAGCAGTTCTTC. Translated, it gives CASSLRLAGGSYNEQFF.